The TCR beta chain under discussion was sequenced for a study of T cell responses to AZD1222 COVID-19 vaccine (dated by TCRdb to 2020 to 2023). With respect to the entire study: AZD1222 recipients given second doses at about 4 weeks or at about 12 weeks were pooled, since spike-specific TCR depth and breadth were not found to differ between the two schedules. TCR sequencing covered approximately 230 trial participants: nearly 210 given two doses of AZD1222 and 26 given two doses of MenACWY control vaccine. Trial participants were enrolled by age into subgroups of 18-55, 56-69 and 70-plus years, and about 150, 27 and 61 TCR-sequenced participants, respectively, were included in these subgroups.

V gives up 4 bases and J gives up 1 base, and the segment between their germline ends measures 7 bases. CDR1 and CDR2 are drawn from the germline V gene (reference sequence): GTSNPN, SVGIG. The CDR3 has 12 amino acids, counting the end cysteine and phenylalanine. The only DNA kept is the CDR3, 36 bases in frame from the first base. Points the paper makes about the study in general: Epitopes outside the regions mutated in the B.1.351 and B.1.1.7 variants were reportedly recognized by nearly half of the unique spike-specific TCRs. Spike-specific TCR breadth and depth rose significantly after two AZD1222 doses compared with day 0 and with MenACWY recipients. Because no day 14 peak-response samples were available, repertoires were characterized only after the peak T cell response. The whole spike protein was spanned by vaccine-associated CD4 TCRs, and dominant responses were seen in regions 160-218 and 743-854. In the small 56-69-year group, the increase in depth fell short of significance, most likely because of low power. Conclusions about previously exposed vaccinees are limited because only 6 or 7 AZD1222 recipients were SARS-CoV-2 seropositive at baseline. Participants were mostly white British, with more females than males. The authors suggested clonal diversity may have been underestimated.

The CDR3 regions of human TCRbeta chains were analyzed by immunosequencing. The authors' pipeline ran thus. Repertoire TCRs were matched against a reference library of SARS-CoV-2-specific TCRs generated with the MIRA antigen-specificity platform. Breadth meant the fraction of unique TCRs that were SARS-CoV-2-associated, whereas depth meant the fraction of total T cells that were SARS-CoV-2-associated. Each spike-specific TCR was assigned to its reactive spike region and to a CD4 or CD8 class using the MIRA data. Log10-transformed breadth and depth values were compared by one-way ANOVA with Sidak's multiple comparisons tests. Here the immuneACCESS table is served through TCRdb, limited to in-frame sequences with V and J called. Missing clones are a known gap in these copies; in checked studies unresolved V genes cover under half, and the rest lacks a known reason. The V and J calls and clone size come from that table; D and trimming were worked out from the DNA. The sample table lists 130,000 or so clones, roughly 88% of them with a count of one. The ten largest clones capture about 9.8% of the sample.

Reading the label with the study, this specimen's time point is: baseline before first vaccination. Samples from vaccinated people were obtained from the UK trials COV001 and COV002, which included a single-blind randomized controlled phase 2/3 trial of AZD1222 (ChAdOx1 nCoV-19) in healthy adults. Trial participant PBMC samples were collected at day 0 and day 28 after the second dose for TCRbeta chain sequencing. Worth noting for this clone: Which antigen it targets is not known. Nothing much larger sits one base from this clone, and base qualities are not available.

Sequenced material: peripheral blood, taken on day 0 of AZD1222 vaccination. The rearrangement joined TRBV30 to TRBJ1-2, with no reliable assignment of the D segment. This clonotype was sampled from an adult in good health. The CDR3 reads as follows: CAWNRDNYGYTF. The bases are TGTGCCTGGAACCGGGATAACTATGGCTACACCTTC.